This TCR beta chain emerged from a study of cytomegalovirus exposure and HLA in healthy donors. Overall study results and limits: In an earlier analysis, productive rearrangement rates for most beta V segments clustered near 87% or 30%. Likely technical artifact: a cluster of highly shared sequence variants.

Germline V lookup: CDR1 SGDLS, CDR2 YYNGEE. The CDR3 covers 14 residues. Trimming pared 1 base from V and 1 base from J, leaving 5 bases between. In the case of this clone: What it binds is not known.

The study ran its PCR with 60 Vbeta and 13 Jbeta primers. The assay was immunoSEQ multiplex PCR, and TCRdb's table has in-frame clones only and misses some. The sample records approximately 190,000 clones, around 87% being singletons. The specimen sequenced was PBMCs. This sequence was found in a boy aged 2 to 10 in good health and CMV-seronegative. The gene calls are TRBV9 and TRBJ2-2; D is unresolved. The CDR3 DNA sequence: TGTGCCAGCAGCGTATTCCTGAACACCGGGGAGCTGTTTTTT. Amino acids: CASSVFLNTGELFF.